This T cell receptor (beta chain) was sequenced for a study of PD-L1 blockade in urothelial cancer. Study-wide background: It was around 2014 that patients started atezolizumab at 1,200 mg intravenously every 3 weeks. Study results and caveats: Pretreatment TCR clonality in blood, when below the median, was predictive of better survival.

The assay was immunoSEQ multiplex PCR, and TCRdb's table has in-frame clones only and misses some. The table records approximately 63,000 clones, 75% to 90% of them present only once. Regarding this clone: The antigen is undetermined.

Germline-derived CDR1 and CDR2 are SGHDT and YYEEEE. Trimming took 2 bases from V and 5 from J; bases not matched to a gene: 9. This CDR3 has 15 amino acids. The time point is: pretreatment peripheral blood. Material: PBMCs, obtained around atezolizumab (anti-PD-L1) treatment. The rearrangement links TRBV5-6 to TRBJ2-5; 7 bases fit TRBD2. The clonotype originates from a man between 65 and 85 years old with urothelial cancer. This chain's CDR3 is CASSLWLADLETQYF. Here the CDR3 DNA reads TGTGCCAGCAGCTTATGGCTAGCGGACTTGGAGACCCAGTACTTC.